This T cell receptor beta chain was identified during a study of blood T cell repertoires in COVID-19. In the study overall: Material from acute and convalescent COVID-19 was sourced from the United States, Italy and Spain. From T cells, B-cell-depleted T cells, or PBMCs came the material, which was cDNA or gDNA.

Original data processing: How many nucleated cells were present was estimated from reference gene primer amplification. Using immunoSEQ multiplex PCR, the repertoire was profiled, and TCRdb retains in-frame clones only, with some absent. V and J calls plus clone size are reproduced from that table; the DNA served to infer D and trimming. The sample has 150,000 to 200,000 clones, about 86% seen once; the top ten hold 2.5% to 3.5%. The CDR3 covers 15 residues. From germline, CDR1 is KGHSH and CDR2 LQKENI. Germline trimming cut 3 bases from V and 8 bases from J; bases unmatched to any gene: 7. This clone was seen only once.

The gene calls are TRBV18 and TRBJ1-6, with 7 bases aligning to TRBD1. The sequencing input was peripheral blood. The receptor was isolated from a woman aged 25-40 years with active or convalescent COVID-19. CDR3 DNA: TGTGCCAGCTCACCTGTGACAGGGTACGATTCACCCCTCCACTTT. As protein: CASSPVTGYDSPLHF.